This T cell receptor (beta chain) was obtained from a study of blood T cell repertoires in COVID-19. The CDR3 is 13 residues long. The V gene's germline CDR1 is SGDLS and CDR2 YYNGEE. V was shortened by 3 bases and J by 5 bases, with 12 bases between the two germline ends. Only in-frame clones appear in the TCRdb table, and some are missing; sequencing was by immunoSEQ multiplex PCR. The sample consists of over 300,000 clones, approximately 90% of them appearing once. Participants reported their clinical history, and cohort assignment relied on those reports. The source material was PBMCs or T cells enriched from blood (not recorded which). The chain links TRBV9 to TRBJ2-7; D ambiguous. The receptor was isolated from a woman between 18 and 29 years old who had recovered from COVID-19. CDR3 nucleotide sequence: TGTGCCAGCAGCGCCCGACCCGAGGACGAGCAGTACTTC. It specifies CASSARPEDEQYF.